The clone carrying this T cell receptor (beta chain) was seen only once. Assay: immunoSEQ multiplex PCR; the TCRdb copy retains only in-frame clones and omits some. The sample shows 79,000 or so clones, roughly 85% of them seen only once. The sample originates from a study of blood T cell repertoires in COVID-19. Seattle patients were enrolled during active infection and followed longitudinally. The trim removed 4 bases at V and 4 bases at J, leaving 7 bases unmatched. CDR1 and CDR2 from the germline V gene are SGHRS and YFSETQ. This CDR3 region has 15 residues. The sequenced material came from peripheral blood. The sequence derives from a man between 60 and 70 years old with COVID-19, enrolled during active disease. This rearrangement joins TRBV5-1 to TRBJ1-1, with 10 bases lining up with TRBD1. CDR3 residues: CASSPDRGWTTEAFF. CDR3 sequence (DNA): TGCGCCAGCAGCCCGGACAGGGGGTGGACCACTGAAGCTTTCTTT.